A selection of T cell receptor beta chains follows, all from one sample in a study of cytomegalovirus exposure and HLA in healthy donors. Only in-frame clones appear in the TCRdb table, and some are missing; sequencing was by immunoSEQ multiplex PCR. Among roughly 100,000 clones listed, more than 75% were seen once. Sequencing was done on a sample of PBMCs. These receptors all stem from a young woman in good health and CMV-seropositive. The CDR3 runs from the conserved cysteine through the conserved F or W. Each record gives: D gene, V gene, J gene, clone size, CDR3 protein, CDR3 DNA. The D gene is left open where the match is weak. Expanded clones get a size class; other rows say once, few or many, or leave the size out.

-	TRBV4-1	TRBJ1-4	-	CASSHPQTGYAEKLFF	TGCGCCAGCAGCCATCCCCAAACAGGGTATGCTGAAAAACTGTTTTTT
TRBD2	TRBV4-2	TRBJ2-1	-	CASTPGGETYNEQFF	TGTGCCAGCACCCCGGGGGGGGAAACCTACAATGAGCAGTTCTTC
TRBD1	TRBV29-1	TRBJ2-7	-	CSVLGQESSYEQYF	TGCAGCGTATTGGGACAGGAAAGCTCCTACGAGCAGTACTTC
-	TRBV28	TRBJ1-5	-	CASSSPYGHVSNQPQHF	TGTGCCAGCAGTTCCCCGTACGGACATGTCAGCAATCAGCCCCAGCATTTT
-	TRBV7-9	TRBJ2-4	-	CASSLVVGKNIQYF	TGTGCCAGCAGCTTAGTTGTCGGCAAAAACATTCAGTACTTC
-	TRBV28	TRBJ2-6	-	CASSVRSGANVLTF	TGTGCCAGCTCCGTTAGATCTGGGGCCAACGTCCTGACTTTC
TRBD1	TRBV13	TRBJ1-1	-	CASSWTGENTEAFF	TGTGCCAGCAGCTGGACAGGGGAGAACACTGAAGCTTTCTTT
-	TRBV27	TRBJ2-7	-	CASREGTYEQYF	TGTGCCAGCAGGGAGGGAACCTACGAGCAGTACTTC
TRBD1	TRBV7-9	TRBJ1-4	-	CASSSQGAANEKLFF	TGTGCCAGCAGCTCACAGGGGGCTGCTAATGAAAAACTGTTTTTT
TRBD1	TRBV30	TRBJ1-4	-	CAWTQGGAGGNEKLFF	TGTGCCTGGACCCAAGGGGGCGCAGGGGGTAATGAAAAACTGTTTTTT
-	TRBV19	TRBJ1-5	-	CASSMEVGYNQPQHF	TGTGCCAGTAGTATGGAGGTGGGCTACAATCAGCCCCAGCATTTT
TRBD2	TRBV2	TRBJ2-7	-	CASRAGAGRFEQYF	TGTGCCAGCAGGGCGGGAGCGGGAAGGTTCGAGCAGTACTTC
TRBD2	TRBV16	TRBJ2-7	-	CASSQWRLAGGGHEQYF	TGTGCCAGCAGCCAATGGAGACTAGCGGGAGGGGGCCACGAGCAGTACTTC
TRBD1	TRBV7-9	TRBJ2-3	few	CASSLGTGGAYF	TGTGCCAGCAGCCTTGGGACAGGGGGAGCGTATTTT
-	TRBV9	TRBJ1-5	-	CASGISDSVGQPQHF	TGTGCCAGCGGAATTTCCGACAGTGTTGGACAGCCCCAGCATTTT
-	TRBV19	TRBJ1-2	-	CASSIRTANGYTF	TGTGCCAGTAGTATCCGGACTGCGAATGGCTACACCTTC